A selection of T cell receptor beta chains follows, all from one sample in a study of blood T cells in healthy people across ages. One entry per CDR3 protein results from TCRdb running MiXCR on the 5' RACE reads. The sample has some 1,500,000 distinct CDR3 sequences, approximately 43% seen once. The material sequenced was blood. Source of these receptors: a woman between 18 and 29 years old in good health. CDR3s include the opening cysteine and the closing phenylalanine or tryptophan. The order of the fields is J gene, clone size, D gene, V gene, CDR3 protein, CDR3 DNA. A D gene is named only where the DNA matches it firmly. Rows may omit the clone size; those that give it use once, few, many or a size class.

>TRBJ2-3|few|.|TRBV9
CASSVDPRGADTQYF
TGTGCCAGCAGCGTAGACCCCCGTGGGGCAGATACGCAGTATTTT
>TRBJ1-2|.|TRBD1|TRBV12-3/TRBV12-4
CASRRDRGLANYGYTF
TGTGCCAGCAGGAGGGACAGGGGGCTTGCTAACTATGGCTACACCTTC
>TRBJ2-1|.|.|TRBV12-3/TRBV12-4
CASSRFRNNEQFF
TGTGCCAGCAGTCGCTTCAGGAACAATGAGCAGTTCTTC
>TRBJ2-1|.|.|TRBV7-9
CASSLTGYSSYNEQFF
TGTGCCAGCAGCTTAACAGGGTACAGCTCCTACAATGAGCAGTTCTTC
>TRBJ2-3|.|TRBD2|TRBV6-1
CASSAALGLASRTDTQYF
TGTGCCAGCAGTGCAGCTCTGGGACTAGCGAGTCGCACAGATACGCAGTATTTT
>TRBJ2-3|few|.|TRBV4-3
CASSQDDDPTGMDTQYF
TGCGCCAGCAGCCAAGATGACGATCCGACTGGGATGGATACGCAGTATTTT
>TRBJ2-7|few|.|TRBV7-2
CASSLDGRSGQYF
TGTGCCAGCAGCTTAGACGGGCGGTCCGGGCAGTACTTC
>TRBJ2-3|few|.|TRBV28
CASSTPDSIGTDTQYF
TGTGCCAGCAGTACCCCCGACAGCATCGGCACAGATACGCAGTATTTT
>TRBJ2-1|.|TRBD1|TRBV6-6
CASSYPLGQGADEQFF
TGTGCCAGCAGTTATCCTCTCGGACAGGGGGCAGATGAGCAGTTCTTC
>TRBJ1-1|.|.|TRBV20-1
CSARDVLSNTEAFF
TGCAGTGCTAGAGACGTATTGAGTAACACTGAAGCTTTCTTT
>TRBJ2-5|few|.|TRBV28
CASTSQGPTGWLQYF
TGTGCCAGCACCTCTCAGGGGCCAACCGGCTGGTTGCAGTACTTC
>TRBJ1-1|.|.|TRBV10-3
CAISESPDSTEAFF
TGTGCCATCAGTGAGTCCCCGGACAGCACTGAAGCTTTCTTT
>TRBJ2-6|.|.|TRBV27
CASMASGANVLTF
TGTGCCAGCATGGCCTCTGGGGCCAACGTCCTGACTTTC
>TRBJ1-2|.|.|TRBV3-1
CASSQTRSNYGYTF
TGTGCCAGCAGCCAGACCAGATCTAACTATGGCTACACCTTC
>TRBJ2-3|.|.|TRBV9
CASSQMTGDTQYF
TGTGCCAGCAGCCAGATGACGGGAGATACGCAGTATTTT
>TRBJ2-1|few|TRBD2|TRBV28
CASSLRSGRASYNEQFF
TGTGCCAGCAGCCTCCGAAGCGGGAGGGCCTCCTACAATGAGCAGTTCTTC
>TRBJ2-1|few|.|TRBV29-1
CSVVPTEYNEQFF
TGCAGCGTTGTCCCGACAGAATACAATGAGCAGTTCTTC
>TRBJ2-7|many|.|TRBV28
CASSYSGRKYEQYF
TGTGCCAGCAGTTACAGCGGTAGGAAGTACGAGCAGTACTTC
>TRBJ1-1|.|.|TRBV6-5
CASSYWDSQAFF
TGTGCCAGCAGTTACTGGGACTCCCAAGCTTTCTTT
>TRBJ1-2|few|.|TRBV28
CASGLLPRGYTF
TGTGCCAGCGGACTTTTGCCGCGGGGCTACACCTTC
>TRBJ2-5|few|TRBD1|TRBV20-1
CSARATGEETQYF
TGCAGTGCTAGGGCGACAGGGGAGGAGACCCAGTACTTC
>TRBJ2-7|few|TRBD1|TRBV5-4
CASSLYPGTGYEQYF
TGTGCCAGCAGCCTTTACCCCGGGACAGGATACGAGCAGTACTTC
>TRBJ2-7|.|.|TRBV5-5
CASSPRAGIGYNEQYF
TGTGCCAGCAGCCCCAGGGCCGGAATCGGCTACAATGAGCAGTACTTC
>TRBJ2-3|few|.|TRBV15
CATSRGWPSRTDTQYF
TGTGCCACCAGCAGAGGGTGGCCTAGCCGTACAGATACGCAGTATTTT
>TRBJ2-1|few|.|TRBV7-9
CASSLAWDSTYNEQFF
TGTGCCAGCAGCTTAGCCTGGGACTCCACGTACAATGAGCAGTTCTTC
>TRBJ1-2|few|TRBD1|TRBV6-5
CASRGTDPRCTF
TGTGCCAGCAGGGGGACAGACCCTAGATGCACCTTC
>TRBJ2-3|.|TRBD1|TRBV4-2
CASSQARARDRGADTQYF
TGTGCCAGCAGCCAAGCTCGGGCCCGGGACAGGGGCGCAGATACGCAGTATTTT
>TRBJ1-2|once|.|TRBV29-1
CSVEDWGDGYTF
TGCAGCGTTGAAGATTGGGGAGATGGCTACACCTTC
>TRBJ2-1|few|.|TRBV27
CASSLFPAGYNEQFF
TGTGCCAGCAGTTTATTCCCGGCTGGTTACAATGAGCAGTTCTTC
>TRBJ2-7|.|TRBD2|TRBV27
CASTRTSGNEQYF
TGTGCCAGCACTAGGACTAGCGGAAACGAGCAGTACTTC
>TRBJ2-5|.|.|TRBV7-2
CASSLPRQYMEQYF
TGTGCCAGCAGCTTACCGAGACAGTATATGGAGCAGTACTTC
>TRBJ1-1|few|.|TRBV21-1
CASSKNRDRNTEAFF
TGTGCCAGCAGCAAAAATCGGGACAGGAACACTGAAGCTTTCTTT
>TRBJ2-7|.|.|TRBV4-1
CASSHGQDYEQYF
TGCGCCAGCAGCCATGGCCAAGACTACGAGCAGTACTTC
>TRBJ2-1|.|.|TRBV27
CASSLWQGPNEQFF
TGTGCCAGCAGTTTATGGCAGGGTCCCAATGAGCAGTTCTTC
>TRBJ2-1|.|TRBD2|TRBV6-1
CASSTSSRGGKSSYNEQFF
TGTGCCAGCAGTACGAGTTCGCGGGGGGGGAAAAGCTCCTACAATGAGCAGTTCTTC
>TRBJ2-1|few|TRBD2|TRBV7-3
CASSLTSVVNEQFF
TGTGCCAGCAGCTTGACTAGCGTGGTGAATGAGCAGTTCTTC
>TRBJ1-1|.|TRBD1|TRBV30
CAWLRQGLSTEAFF
TGTGCCTGGCTCCGACAGGGTTTAAGCACTGAAGCTTTCTTT
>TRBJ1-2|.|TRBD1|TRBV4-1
CASSHEPLQTGFNRGYTF
TGCGCCAGCAGCCACGAACCGCTACAGACAGGGTTTAACAGAGGCTACACCTTC
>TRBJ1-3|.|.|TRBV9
CASALDSGNTIYF
TGTGCCAGCGCCCTGGACTCTGGAAACACCATATATTTT
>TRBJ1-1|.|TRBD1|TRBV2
CASSWTGNSPPHF
TGTGCCAGCAGCTGGACAGGCAATTCACCCCCCCACTTT
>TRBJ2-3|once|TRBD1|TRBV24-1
CATSDDREGTDTQYF
TGTGCCACCAGTGACGACAGGGAAGGCACAGATACGCAGTATTTT
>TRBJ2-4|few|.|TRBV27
CASSSAGQKNIQYF
TGTGCCAGCAGTTCCGCGGGACAGAAAAACATTCAGTACTTC
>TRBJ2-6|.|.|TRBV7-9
CASSRVGANVLTF
TGTGCCAGCAGCAGGGTTGGGGCCAACGTCCTGACTTTC
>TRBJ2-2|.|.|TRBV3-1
CASSHPDRMNGELFF
TGTGCCAGCAGCCATCCAGACAGGATGAACGGGGAGCTGTTTTTT
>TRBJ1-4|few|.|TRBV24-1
CATSDSGRDEKLFF
TGTGCCACCAGTGATTCCGGCCGGGATGAAAAACTGTTTTTT
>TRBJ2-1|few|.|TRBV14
CASSQDVGTEQFF
TGTGCCAGCAGCCAAGATGTGGGGACCGAGCAGTTCTTC
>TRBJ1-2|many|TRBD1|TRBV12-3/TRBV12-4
CASSPTGGSYGYTF
TGTGCCAGCAGTCCGACAGGGGGCAGTTATGGCTACACCTTC
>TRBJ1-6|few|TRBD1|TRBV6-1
CARTGGGSPLHF
TGTGCCAGAACAGGGGGCGGTTCACCCCTCCACTTT
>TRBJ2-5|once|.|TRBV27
CASSVGVGVGQYF
TGTGCCAGCAGTGTCGGGGTCGGGGTGGGCCAGTACTTC
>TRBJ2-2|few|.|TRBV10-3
CAISGTVNTGELFF
TGTGCCATCAGTGGGACAGTGAACACCGGGGAGCTGTTTTTT
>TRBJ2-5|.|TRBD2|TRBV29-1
CSVWRLAVQETQYF
TGCAGCGTCTGGCGACTAGCGGTGCAAGAGACCCAGTACTTC
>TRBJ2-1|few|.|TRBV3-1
CASSQQGLLRYNEQFF
TGTGCCAGCAGCCAACAAGGACTCCTCCGTTACAATGAGCAGTTCTTC
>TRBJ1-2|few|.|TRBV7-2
CASSTGRSSGYTF
TGTGCCAGCAGCACAGGGCGTTCGAGTGGCTACACCTTC
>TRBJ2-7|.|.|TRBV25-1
CASSEVGATYEQYF
TGTGCCAGCAGTGAAGTTGGCGCTACCTACGAGCAGTACTTC
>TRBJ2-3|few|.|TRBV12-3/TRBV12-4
CASSSDPTIATDTQYF
TGTGCCAGCAGTTCGGACCCAACTATAGCGACAGATACGCAGTATTTT